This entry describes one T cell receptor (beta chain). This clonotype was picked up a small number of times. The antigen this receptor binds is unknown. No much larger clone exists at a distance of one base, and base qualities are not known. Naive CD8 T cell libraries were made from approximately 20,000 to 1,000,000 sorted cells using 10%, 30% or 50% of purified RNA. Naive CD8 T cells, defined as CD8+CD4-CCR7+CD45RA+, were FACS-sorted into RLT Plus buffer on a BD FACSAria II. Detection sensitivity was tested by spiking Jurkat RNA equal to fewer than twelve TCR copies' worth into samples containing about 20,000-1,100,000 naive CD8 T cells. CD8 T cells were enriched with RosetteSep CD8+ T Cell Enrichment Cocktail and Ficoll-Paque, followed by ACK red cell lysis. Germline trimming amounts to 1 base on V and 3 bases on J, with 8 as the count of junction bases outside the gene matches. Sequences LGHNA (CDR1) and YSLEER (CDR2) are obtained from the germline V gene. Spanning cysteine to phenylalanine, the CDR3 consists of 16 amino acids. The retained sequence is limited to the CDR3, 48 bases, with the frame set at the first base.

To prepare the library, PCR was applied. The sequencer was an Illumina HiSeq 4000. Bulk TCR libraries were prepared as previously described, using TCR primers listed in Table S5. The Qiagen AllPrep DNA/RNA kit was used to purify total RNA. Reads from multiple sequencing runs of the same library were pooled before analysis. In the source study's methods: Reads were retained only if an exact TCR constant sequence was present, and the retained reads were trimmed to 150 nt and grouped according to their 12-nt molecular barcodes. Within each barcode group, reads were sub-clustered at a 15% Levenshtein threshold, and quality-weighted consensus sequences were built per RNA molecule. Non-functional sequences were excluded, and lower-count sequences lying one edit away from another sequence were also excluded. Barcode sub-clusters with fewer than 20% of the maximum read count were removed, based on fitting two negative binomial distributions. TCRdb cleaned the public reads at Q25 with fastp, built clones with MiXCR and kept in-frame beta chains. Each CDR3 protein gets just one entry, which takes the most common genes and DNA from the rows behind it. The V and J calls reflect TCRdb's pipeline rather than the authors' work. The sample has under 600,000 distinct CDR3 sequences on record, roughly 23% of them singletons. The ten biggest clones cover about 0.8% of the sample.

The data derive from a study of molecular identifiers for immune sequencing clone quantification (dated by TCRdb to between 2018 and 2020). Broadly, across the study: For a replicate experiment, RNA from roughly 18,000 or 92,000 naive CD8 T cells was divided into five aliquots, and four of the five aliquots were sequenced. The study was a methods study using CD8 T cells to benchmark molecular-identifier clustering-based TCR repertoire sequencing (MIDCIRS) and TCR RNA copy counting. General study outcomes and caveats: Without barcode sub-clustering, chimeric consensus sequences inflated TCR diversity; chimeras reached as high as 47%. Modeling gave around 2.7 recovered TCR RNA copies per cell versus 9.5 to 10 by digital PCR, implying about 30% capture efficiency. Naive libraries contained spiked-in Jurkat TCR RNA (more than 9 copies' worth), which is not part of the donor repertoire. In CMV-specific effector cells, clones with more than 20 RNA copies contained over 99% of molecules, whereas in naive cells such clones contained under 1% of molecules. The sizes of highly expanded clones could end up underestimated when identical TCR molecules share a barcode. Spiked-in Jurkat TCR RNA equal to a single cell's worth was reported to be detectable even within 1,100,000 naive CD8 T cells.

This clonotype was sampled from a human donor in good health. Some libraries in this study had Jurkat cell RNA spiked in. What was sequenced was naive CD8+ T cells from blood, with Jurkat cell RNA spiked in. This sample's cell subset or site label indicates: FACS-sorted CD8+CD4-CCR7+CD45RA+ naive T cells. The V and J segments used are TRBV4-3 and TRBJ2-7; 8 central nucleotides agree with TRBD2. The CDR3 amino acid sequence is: CASSQGQRGLGYEQYF. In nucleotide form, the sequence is TGCGCCAGCAGCCAAGGTCAGCGGGGGTTAGGCTACGAGCAGTACTTC.